In its sample, the clone carrying this T cell receptor (beta chain) was seen many times. The antigen is unknown. CDR1 DFQATT and CDR2 SNEGSKA come from the germline V gene (reference sequence). The CDR3 spans 15 residues. The V and J ends lost 1 base and 2 bases respectively, with 14 bases between them. Thyroid ultrasound, orbital computed tomography, TRAb, serum thyroxine and clinical symptoms formed the basis of diagnosis. This sample is drawn from a study of Graves' ophthalmopathy and Graves' hyperthyroidism. As for the study in general: Researchers obtained peripheral blood at initial diagnosis, before any treatment had begun. Study-wide results and caveats: Detection in blood was also observed for most expanded thyroid clonotypes above 0.001 frequency.

Investigators amplified TCR beta CDR3 regions from RNA transcripts. RT-PCR in the first round used HTBI primers; a second-round multiplex PCR followed. TCRdb redid the calling of the multiplex PCR reads with MiXCR, one entry per CDR3 protein. The sample comprises roughly 500,000 distinct CDR3 sequences, roughly an eighth of which are singletons, and approximately 9.8% rests with the top ten. Sequencing was carried out using blood. The chain uses TRBV20-1 and TRBJ1-1; D not certain. The sequence came from a woman aged 25 to 45 with Graves' ophthalmopathy. The CDR3 sequence is CSARVAGHRNTEAFF. The CDR3 DNA is TGCAGTGCTAGAGTGGCAGGCCATCGAAACACTGAAGCTTTCTTT.